This record concerns one T cell receptor (beta chain) sequence. Its cognate antigen is unknown. No conserved phenylalanine or tryptophan ends this CDR3, so it is likely a read error. This specimen comes from a study of T cells in Graves' hyperthyroidism and ophthalmopathy. A 10 ml volume of fresh peripheral blood provided the PBMCs. General study results and limits: Ophthalmopathy and stable hyperthyroidism were separated by a 13 V-J model. Blood also showed most of the thyroid clonotypes that were expanded above 0.001.

Amplified regions were TCR beta CDR3 sequences from RNA transcripts. During a first-round RT-PCR of the TCR CDR3, the HTBI primer set was used. TCRdb reanalysed the multiplex PCR reads using MiXCR and keeps one entry per CDR3 protein. The data show about 600,000 distinct CDR3 sequences, more than 12% seen once. There are 15 residues in the CDR3. V lost 4 bases and J lost 4; bases outside the gene matches: 5. Germline CDR1 SEHNR, CDR2 FQNEAQ (reference sequence). Sequenced input: blood. The source of this sequence is a woman between 50 and 59 years old with Graves' ophthalmopathy. This chain joins TRBV7-9 and TRBJ2-1; 9 bases map to TRBD2. The CDR3 region is CASSSSSGTYNEQFL. CDR3 DNA: TGTGCCAGCAGCTCCTCTAGCGGGACATACAATGAGCAGTTCCTC.